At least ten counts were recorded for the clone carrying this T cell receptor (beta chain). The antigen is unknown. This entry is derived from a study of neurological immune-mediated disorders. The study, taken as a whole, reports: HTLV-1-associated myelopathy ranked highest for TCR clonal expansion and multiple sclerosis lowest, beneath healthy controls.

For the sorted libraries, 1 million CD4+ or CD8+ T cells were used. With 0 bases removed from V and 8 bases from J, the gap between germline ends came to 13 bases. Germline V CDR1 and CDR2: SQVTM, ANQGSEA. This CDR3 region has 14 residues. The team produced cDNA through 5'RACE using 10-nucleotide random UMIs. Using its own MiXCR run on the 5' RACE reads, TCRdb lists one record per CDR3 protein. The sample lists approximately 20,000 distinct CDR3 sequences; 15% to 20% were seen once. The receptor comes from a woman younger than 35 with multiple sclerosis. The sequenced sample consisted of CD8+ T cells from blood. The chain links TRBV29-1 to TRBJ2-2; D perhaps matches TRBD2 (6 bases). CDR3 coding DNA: TGCAGCGTTGAAGATCAGCGGGCTACTGGGGAGCTGTTTTTT. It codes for CSVEDQRATGELFF.